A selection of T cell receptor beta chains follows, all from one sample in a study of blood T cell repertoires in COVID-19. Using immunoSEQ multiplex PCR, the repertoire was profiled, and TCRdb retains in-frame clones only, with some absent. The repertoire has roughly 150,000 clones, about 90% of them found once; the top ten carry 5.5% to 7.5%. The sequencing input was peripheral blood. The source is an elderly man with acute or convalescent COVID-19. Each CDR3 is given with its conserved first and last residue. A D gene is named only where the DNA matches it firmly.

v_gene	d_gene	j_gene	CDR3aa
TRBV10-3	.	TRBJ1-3	CAISESSWGRGTIYF
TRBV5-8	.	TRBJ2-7	CASSVATHSYEQYF
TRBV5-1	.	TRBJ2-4	CASSLFGEGKNIQYF
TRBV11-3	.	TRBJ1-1	CASSFTRGEAFF
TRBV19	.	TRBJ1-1	CASSIVGQSAEAFF
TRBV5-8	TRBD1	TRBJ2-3	CASSPGTGSTDTQYF
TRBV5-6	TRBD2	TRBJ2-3	CASSRSVREGQYF
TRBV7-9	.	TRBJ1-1	CASSQFNTEAFF
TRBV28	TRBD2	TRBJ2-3	CASRPPRGASGSTDTQYF
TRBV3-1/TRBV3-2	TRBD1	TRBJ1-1	CASSQGQEAFF
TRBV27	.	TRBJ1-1	CASWEENTEAFF
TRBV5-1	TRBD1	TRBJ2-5	CASSSGQGRGETQYF
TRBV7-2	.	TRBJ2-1	CASSLSLVGEQFF
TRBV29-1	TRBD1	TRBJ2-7	CSASGTGLVEQYF
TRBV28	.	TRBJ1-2	CASRAPNQGSYGYTF
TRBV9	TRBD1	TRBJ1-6	CASRADRVNSPLHF
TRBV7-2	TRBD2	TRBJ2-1	CASSLGPSGSYNEQFF
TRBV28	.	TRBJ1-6	CASSLSTRPSAPLHF
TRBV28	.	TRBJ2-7	CASSRALSSYEQYF
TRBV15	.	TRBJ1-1	CATSPKPGLSQGQRVAFF
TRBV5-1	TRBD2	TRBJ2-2	CASSSRPTSGGPYTGELFF
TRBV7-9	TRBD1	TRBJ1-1	CASSPDTGGEAFF
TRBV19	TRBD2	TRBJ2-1	CASSSDRGLAAYNEQFF
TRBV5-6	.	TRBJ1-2	CASSSTGSYGYTF
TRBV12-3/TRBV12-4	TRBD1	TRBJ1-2	CASTTGINYGYTF
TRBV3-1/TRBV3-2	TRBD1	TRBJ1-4	CASSQGWTGDEKLFF
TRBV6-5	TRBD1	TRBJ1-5	CASGTGNQPQHF